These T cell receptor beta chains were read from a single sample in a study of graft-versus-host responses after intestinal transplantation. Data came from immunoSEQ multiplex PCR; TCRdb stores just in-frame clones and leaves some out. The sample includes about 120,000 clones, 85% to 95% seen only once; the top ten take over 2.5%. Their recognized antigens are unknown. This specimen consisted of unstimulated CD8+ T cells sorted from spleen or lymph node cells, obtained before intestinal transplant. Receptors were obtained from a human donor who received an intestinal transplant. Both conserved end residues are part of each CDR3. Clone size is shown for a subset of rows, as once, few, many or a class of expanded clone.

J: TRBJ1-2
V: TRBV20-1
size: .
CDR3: CSGDTYGYTF

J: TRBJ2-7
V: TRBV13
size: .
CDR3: CASSGYPYEQYF

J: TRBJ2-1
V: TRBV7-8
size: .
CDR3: CASTEIAGVGNEQFF

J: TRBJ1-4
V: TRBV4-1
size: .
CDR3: CASSQDPGGDEKLFF

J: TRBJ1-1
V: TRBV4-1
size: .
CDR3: CASSQDNAGGEAFF

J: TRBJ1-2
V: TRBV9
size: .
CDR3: CASTLTGQNGYTF

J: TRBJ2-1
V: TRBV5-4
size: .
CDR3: CASSPDMGSSYNEQFF

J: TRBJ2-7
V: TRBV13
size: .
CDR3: CASSFRDIYEQYF

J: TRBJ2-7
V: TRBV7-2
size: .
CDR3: CASSSLAGLSYEQYF

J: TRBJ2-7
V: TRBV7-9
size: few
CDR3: CASSLGDEQYF

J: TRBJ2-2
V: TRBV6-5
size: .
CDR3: CASSSYQGYDTGELFF

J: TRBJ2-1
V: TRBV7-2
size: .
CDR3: CASSLTGVSYNEQFF

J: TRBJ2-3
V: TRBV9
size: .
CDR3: CASSAWGQSTDTQYF

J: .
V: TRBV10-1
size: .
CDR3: CASSEGTVGYEQYF

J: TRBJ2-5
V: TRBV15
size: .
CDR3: CATSRGREWLETQYF

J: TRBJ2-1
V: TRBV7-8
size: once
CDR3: CASSQGTGTYNEQFF